This T cell receptor beta chain was captured by sequencing in a study of Ad26.COV2.S vaccination and SARS-CoV-2 variants. At the level of the study: Once, or twice with 56 days between doses, Ad26.COV2.S was given intramuscularly.

As to treatment: approximately 18 received Ad26.COV2.S at low or high dose, single or two shots; 5 received placebo; per-sample allocation not given. It was on day 63 after the first vaccine or placebo injection that samples were taken. This CDR3 has 15 residues. Trimming took 3 bases from V and 6 from J, leaving 15 bases between them. CDR1 and CDR2 from the germline V gene are MDHEN and SYDVKM. The assay was immunoSEQ multiplex PCR, and TCRdb's table has in-frame clones only and misses some. The data contain around 350,000 clones, approximately 84% of them singletons. Note on this clone: Its antigen is currently unknown.

Study observations and caveats: Measures of TCR breadth and depth may have fallen short of total T cell responses.

The receptor's source is a person aged 18-65 years who received the Ad26.COV2.S COVID-19 vaccine or a placebo. The sample was peripheral blood, taken in a trial of Ad26.COV2.S vaccine versus placebo. The V gene is TRBV28, the J gene TRBJ1-5; D gene unclear. The CDR3 DNA follows: TGTGCCAGCAGTTTTCCAGGAGGAGGTAGTCAGCCCCAGCATTTT. Amino acid sequence: CASSFPGGGSQPQHF.